The TCR beta chain described here comes from a study of T cells of healthy individuals. Germline V lookup: CDR1 SGHRS, CDR2 YFSETQ. The CDR3 runs to 14 residues. Trimming shortened V by 2 bases and J by 6 bases, and 15 bases separated the two germline ends. This clonotype was observed at least ten times. One entry per CDR3 protein results from TCRdb running MiXCR on the 5' RACE reads. Of some 85,000 distinct CDR3 sequences listed, around 5.1% are singletons. The chain employs TRBV5-1 and TRBJ2-7; TRBD2 is a possible D gene (6 bases). This sequence was found in a female donor in good health. The CDR3 loop is CASSFGGTLPEQYF. CDR3 DNA: TGCGCCAGCAGCTTCGGAGGGACCCTCCCCGAGCAGTACTTC.